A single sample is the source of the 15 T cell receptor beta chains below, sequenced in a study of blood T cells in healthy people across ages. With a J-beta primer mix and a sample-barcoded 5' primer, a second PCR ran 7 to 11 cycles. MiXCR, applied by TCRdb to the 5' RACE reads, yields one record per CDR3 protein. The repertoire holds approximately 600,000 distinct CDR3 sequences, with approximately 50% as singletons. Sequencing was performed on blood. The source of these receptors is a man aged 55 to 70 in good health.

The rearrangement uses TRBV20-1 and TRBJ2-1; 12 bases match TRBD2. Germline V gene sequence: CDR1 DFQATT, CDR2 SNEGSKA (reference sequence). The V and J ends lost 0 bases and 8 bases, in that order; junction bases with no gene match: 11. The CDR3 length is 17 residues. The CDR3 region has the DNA TGCAGTGCTAGAGATCTGAAACTAGCGGGGGGTGGGTATGAGCAGTTCTTC. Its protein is CSARDLKLAGGGYEQFF.

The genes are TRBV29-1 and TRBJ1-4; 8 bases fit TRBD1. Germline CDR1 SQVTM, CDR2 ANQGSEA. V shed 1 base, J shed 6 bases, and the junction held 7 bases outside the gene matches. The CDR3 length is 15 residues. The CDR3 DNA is TGCAGCGTTGAAGTCGGACAGGGAGGGGATGAAAAACTGTTTTTT. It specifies CSVEVGQGGDEKLFF. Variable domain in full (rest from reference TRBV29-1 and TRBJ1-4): SAVISQKPSRDICQRGTSLTIQCQVDSQVTMMFWYRQQPGQSLTLIATANQGSEATYESGFVIDKFPISRPNLTFSTLTVSNMSPEDSSIYLCSVEVGQGGDEKLFFGSGTQLSVL.

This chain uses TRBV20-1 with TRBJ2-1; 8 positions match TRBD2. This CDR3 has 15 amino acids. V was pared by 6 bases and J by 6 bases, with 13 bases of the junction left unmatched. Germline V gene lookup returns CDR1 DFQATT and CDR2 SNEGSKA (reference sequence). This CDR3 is CSANPGGHSLNEQFF. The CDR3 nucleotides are TGCAGTGCCAATCCGGGGGGGCACTCCCTCAATGAGCAGTTCTTC.

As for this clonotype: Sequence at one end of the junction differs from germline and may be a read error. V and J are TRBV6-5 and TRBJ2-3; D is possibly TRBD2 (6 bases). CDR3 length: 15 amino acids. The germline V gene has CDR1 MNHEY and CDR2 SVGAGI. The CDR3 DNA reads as TGTGCCAGCAGCCGGGCTTGGGGAGGCACGGATACGCAGTATTTT. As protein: CASSRAWGGTDTQYF.

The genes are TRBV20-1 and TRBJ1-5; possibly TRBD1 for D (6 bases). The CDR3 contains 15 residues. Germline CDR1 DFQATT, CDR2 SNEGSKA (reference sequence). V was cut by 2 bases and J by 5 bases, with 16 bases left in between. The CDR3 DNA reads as TGCAGTGCTAGATCCCCCTTGGCAGGGGATCAGCCCCAGCATTTT. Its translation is CSARSPLAGDQPQHF.

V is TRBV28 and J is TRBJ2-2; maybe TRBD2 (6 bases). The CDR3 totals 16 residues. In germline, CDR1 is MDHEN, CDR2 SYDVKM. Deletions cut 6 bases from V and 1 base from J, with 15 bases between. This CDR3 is CASRPDSGQNTGELFF. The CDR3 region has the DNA TGTGCCAGCAGACCCGATAGCGGACAGAACACCGGGGAGCTGTTTTTT.

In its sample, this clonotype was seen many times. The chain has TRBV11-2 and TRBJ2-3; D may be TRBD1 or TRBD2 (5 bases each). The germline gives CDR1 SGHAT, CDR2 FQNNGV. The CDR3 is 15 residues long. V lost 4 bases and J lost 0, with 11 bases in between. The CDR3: CASSSRGYSTDTQYF. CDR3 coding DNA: TGTGCCAGCAGCTCGAGGGGCTATAGCACAGATACGCAGTATTTT.

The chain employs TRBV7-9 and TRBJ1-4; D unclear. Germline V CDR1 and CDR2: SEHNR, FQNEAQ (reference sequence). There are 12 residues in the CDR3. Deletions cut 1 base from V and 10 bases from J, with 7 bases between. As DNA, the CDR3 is TGTGCCAGCAGCTTAGAGCCAGGAAAACTGTTTTTT. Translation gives CASSLEPGKLFF.

CDR3 nucleotides: TGTGCCAGCAGCTTTAGCGAAGGGACCTACGAGCAGTACTTC. Protein: CASSFSEGTYEQYF. This rearrangement joins TRBV11-2 to TRBJ2-7, with D tentatively TRBD2 (5 bases). Deletions cut 3 bases from V and 2 bases from J, with 11 bases between. The V gene's germline CDR1 is SGHAT and CDR2 FQNNGV. This CDR3 contains 14 residues.

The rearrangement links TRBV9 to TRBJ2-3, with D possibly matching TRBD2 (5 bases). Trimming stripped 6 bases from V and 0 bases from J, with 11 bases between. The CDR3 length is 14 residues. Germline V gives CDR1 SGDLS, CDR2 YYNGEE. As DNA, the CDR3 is TGTGCCAGCACCGCAGAGGGCAGCACAGATACGCAGTATTTT. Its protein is CASTAEGSTDTQYF.

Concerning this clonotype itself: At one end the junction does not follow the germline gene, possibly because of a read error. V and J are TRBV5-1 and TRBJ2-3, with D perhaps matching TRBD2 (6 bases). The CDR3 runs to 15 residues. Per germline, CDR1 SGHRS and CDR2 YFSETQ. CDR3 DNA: TGCGCCAGCAGCTTGGTTCTAACTAGCACAGGTACGCAGTATTTT. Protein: CASSLVLTSTGTQYF.

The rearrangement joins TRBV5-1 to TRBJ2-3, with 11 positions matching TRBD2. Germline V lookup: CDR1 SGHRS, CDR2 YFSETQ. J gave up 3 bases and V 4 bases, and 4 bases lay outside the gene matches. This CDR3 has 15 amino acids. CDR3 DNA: TGCGCCAGCAGCACCTGGACTAGCGGGACAGATACGCAGTATTTT. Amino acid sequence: CASSTWTSGTDTQYF.

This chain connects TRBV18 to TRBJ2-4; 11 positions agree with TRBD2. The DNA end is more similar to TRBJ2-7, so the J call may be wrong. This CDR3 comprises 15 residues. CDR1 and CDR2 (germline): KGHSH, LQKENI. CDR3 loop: CASSPLAGGPNEQYF. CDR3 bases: TGTGCCAGCTCACCACTAGCGGGGGGGCCGAACGAGCAGTACTTC.

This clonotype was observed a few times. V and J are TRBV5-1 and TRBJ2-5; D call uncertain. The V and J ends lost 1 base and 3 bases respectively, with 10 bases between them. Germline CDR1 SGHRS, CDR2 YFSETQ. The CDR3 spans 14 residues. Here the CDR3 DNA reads TGCGCCAGCAGCTTGCCCCGTCAGGAAGAGACCCAGTACTTC. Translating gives CASSLPRQEETQYF.

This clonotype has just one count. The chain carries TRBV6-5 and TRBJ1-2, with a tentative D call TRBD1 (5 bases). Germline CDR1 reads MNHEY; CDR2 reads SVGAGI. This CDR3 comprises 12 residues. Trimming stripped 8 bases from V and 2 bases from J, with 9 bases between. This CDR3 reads CASARANYGYTF. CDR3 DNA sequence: TGTGCCAGCGCCAGGGCAAACTATGGCTACACCTTC.